Shown below are 9 T cell receptor beta chains from a single sample sequenced in a study of shared clonotypes between healthy human individuals. Sequencing used immunoSEQ multiplex PCR; TCRdb keeps in-frame clones, though not all of them. The profile shows more than 2 million clones, 95% of them singletons. Sequenced sample: naive CD4+ T cells sorted from blood. Subset denoted: CD45RA+ positively selected. Every receptor here comes from a man aged 18-30 years in good health.

The gene calls are TRBV7-2 and TRBJ1-6; 8 nucleotides agree with TRBD1. CDR1 is SGHTA and CDR2 is FQGNSA in the germline V gene. This CDR3 is built from 15 residues. V shed 5 bases and J 9 bases; nucleotides not matched to a gene: 9. The chain's CDR3 is CASSGRTGTGSPLHF. CDR3 nucleotide sequence: TGTGCCAGCAGCGGTAGGACAGGGACAGGTTCACCCCTCCACTTT.

This clone was recorded only once. The J gene is TRBJ1-4, the V gene TRBV28; TRBD1 is a possible D gene (6 bases). The CDR3 consists of 19 residues. V was cut by 5 bases and J by 0 bases, with 22 bases left in between. The germline V gene has CDR1 MDHEN and CDR2 SYDVKM. This CDR3 is CASSQITGFVGATNEKLFF. CDR3 DNA: TGTGCCAGCAGTCAAATTACAGGGTTCGTCGGTGCAACTAATGAAAAACTGTTTTTT. Using reference TRBV28 and TRBJ1-4 for the parts outside the CDR3, the full variable domain is DVKVTQSSRYLVKRTGEKVFLECVQDMDHENMFWYRQDPGLGLRLIYFSYDVKMKEKGDIPEGYSVSREKKERFSLILESASTNQTSMYLCASSQITGFVGATNEKLFFGSGTQLSVL.

This chain's CDR3 is CASSQSFDSPLHF. CDR3 DNA: TGCGCCAGCAGTCAATCATTCGACTCACCCCTCCACTTT. The rearrangement links TRBV23-1 to TRBJ1-6; D gene uncertain. TRBV23-1 has ORF status, its function being uncertain. This CDR3 has 13 amino acids. V was clipped by 0 bases and J by 10 bases, with 7 bases between them.

V is TRBV2 and J is TRBJ1-1; D call uncertain. The CDR3 covers 13 residues. Per germline, CDR1 SNHLY and CDR2 FYNNEI. Trimming stripped 4 bases from V and 7 bases from J, with 13 bases between. This CDR3 is CASSVEGGVEAFF. In DNA, the CDR3 is TGTGCCAGCAGTGTAGAGGGTGGGGTTGAAGCTTTCTTT.

This clone was detected only once. This CDR3 is also generated by other DNA sequences in the sample. The J gene is TRBJ2-2, the V gene TRBV28; D remains ambiguous. The CDR3 is made up of 13 amino acids. V was trimmed by 4 bases and J by 2 bases, leaving 5 bases between them. CDR1 and CDR2 from the germline V gene are MDHEN and SYDVKM. The CDR3 spells CASSSRNTGELFF. In DNA, the CDR3 is TGTGCCAGCAGTTCCCGAAACACCGGGGAGCTGTTTTTT.

The sample holds a few counts of this clone. The genes are TRBV10-3 and TRBJ1-5; no clear D. V lost 7 bases and J 2 bases, leaving 9 bases between the germline ends. This CDR3 spans 13 amino acids. The germline V gene encodes CDR1 ENHRY and CDR2 SYGVKD. The DNA of the CDR3 is TGTGCCATCACATCCGGGGGCAATCAGCCCCAGCATTTT. Amino acids: CAITSGGNQPQHF.

The chain uses TRBV28 and TRBJ2-7, with TRBD1 matching over 11 bases. The J segment lost 6 bases and the V segment lost 6 bases, leaving 4 bases of the junction unmatched. The CDR3 covers 13 residues. Germline CDR1 and CDR2: MDHEN and SYDVKM. Here the CDR3 reads CASSGQGAGEQYF. As DNA, the CDR3 is TGTGCCAGCAGCGGACAGGGGGCGGGCGAGCAGTACTTC.

V usage is TRBV10-3 and J usage is TRBJ2-7; 9 positions agree with TRBD1. The CDR3 has 12 residues. The germline gives CDR1 ENHRY, CDR2 SYGVKD. V was pared by 8 bases and J by 2 bases, with 1 base of the junction left unmatched. The CDR3 spells CAIGTGTYEQYF. The CDR3, as DNA: TGTGCCATCGGGACAGGGACCTACGAGCAGTACTTC.

The chain uses TRBV18 and TRBJ2-7; 9 positions agree with TRBD1. This CDR3 region has 14 residues. Germline V gene sequence: CDR1 KGHSH, CDR2 LQKENI. The ends lost 3 bases at V and 5 bases at J; junction bases unmatched: 5. CDR3 nucleotide sequence: TGTGCCAGCTCACCGTGGACAGGGGCGAACGAGCAGTACTTC. Encoded protein: CASSPWTGANEQYF.